This T cell receptor beta chain was identified in a study of breast tumors, draining lymph nodes, adjacent tissues (dated by TCRdb to the mid-2010s). With regard to the full study: The study compared TCR beta repertoires across tumor, adjacent nontumor tissue and axillary lymph nodes from breast cancer patients. In human breast cancer, the study set out to assess how tumor, surrounding tissue and draining lymph node repertoires relate to one another and whether T cells might be exchanged between them. What the work shows at the level of the full study, not this receptor alone: The data were judged consistent with most tumor T cells deriving from the lymph node and then expanding within tumor tissue. The conclusion that tumor T cells originate in lymph nodes was presented as consistent with a hypothesis rather than as directly demonstrated. Tumors showed preferential V and J gene usage, and their T-cell repertoire diversity fell below that of lymph nodes yet above that of nontumor tissue. In luminal-like breast cancer, tumor and nontumor tissue repertoires resembled each other significantly more than in basal-like breast cancer.

This clonotype was counted a single time. Its recognized antigen is unknown. Base-call qualities are not available, and no considerably larger clone is one nucleotide away. Evidence from a single read is weak. Sequencing was carried out with an Illumina HiSeq 2000. TCR beta chain libraries were generated by multiplex PCR amplification. High-throughput sequencing was used to analyze the amplified TCR beta chain products. TCRdb trimmed the raw reads at Q25, called clones with MiXCR and kept productive beta chains. One record per CDR3 amino acid sequence lists the most common genes and DNA. The sample contains 200,000 to 250,000 distinct CDR3 sequences, approximately 29% of them found a single time. The ten largest clonotypes hold approximately 1.5% of the sample. The lymph node samples were taken from the axillary draining lymph nodes of breast cancer patients. The receptor was derived from a female donor with breast cancer. Some clones in this sample may be carry-over from other donors' samples. Sequencing input: axillary lymph node tissue.

For the CDR3, the sequence is CASSQWGRGDRSPLHF. The DNA is TGTGCCAGCAGCCAGTGGGGGCGTGGGGATCGATCACCCCTCCACTTT. This chain joins TRBV11-3 to TRBJ1-6; TRBD1 could be the D gene, as 6 bases match. The junction carries 21 bases between V and J, which are trimmed by 5 bases and 10 bases respectively. From its cysteine to its phenylalanine, the CDR3 spans 16 amino acids. Kept here is only the CDR3 DNA, which spans 48 bases and is read in frame from base 1. According to the germline V gene, CDR1 reads SGHNT and CDR2 reads YENEEA.